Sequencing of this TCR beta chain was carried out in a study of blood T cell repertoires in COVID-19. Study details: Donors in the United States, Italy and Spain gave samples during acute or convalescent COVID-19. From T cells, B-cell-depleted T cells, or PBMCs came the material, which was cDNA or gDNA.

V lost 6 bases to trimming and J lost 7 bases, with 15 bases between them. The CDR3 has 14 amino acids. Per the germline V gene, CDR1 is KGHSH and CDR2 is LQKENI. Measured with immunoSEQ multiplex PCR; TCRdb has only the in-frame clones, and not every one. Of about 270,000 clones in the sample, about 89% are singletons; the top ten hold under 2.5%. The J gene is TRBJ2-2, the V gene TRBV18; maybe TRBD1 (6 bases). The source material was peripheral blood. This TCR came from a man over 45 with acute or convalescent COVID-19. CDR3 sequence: CASSEQGIGGELFF. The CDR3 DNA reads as TGTGCCAGCTCGGAACAGGGAATTGGCGGGGAGCTGTTTTTT.